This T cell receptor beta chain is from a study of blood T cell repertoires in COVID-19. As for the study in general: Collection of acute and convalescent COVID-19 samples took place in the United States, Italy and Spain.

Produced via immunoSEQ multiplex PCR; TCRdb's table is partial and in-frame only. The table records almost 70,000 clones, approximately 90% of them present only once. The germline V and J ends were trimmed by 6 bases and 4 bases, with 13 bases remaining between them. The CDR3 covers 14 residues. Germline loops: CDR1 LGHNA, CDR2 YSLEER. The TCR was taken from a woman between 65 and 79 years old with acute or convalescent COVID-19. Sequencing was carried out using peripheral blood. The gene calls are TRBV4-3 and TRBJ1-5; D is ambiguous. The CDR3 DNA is TGCGCCAGCAGTTACCGGGTTGGGAATCAGCCCCAGCATTTT. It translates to CASSYRVGNQPQHF.